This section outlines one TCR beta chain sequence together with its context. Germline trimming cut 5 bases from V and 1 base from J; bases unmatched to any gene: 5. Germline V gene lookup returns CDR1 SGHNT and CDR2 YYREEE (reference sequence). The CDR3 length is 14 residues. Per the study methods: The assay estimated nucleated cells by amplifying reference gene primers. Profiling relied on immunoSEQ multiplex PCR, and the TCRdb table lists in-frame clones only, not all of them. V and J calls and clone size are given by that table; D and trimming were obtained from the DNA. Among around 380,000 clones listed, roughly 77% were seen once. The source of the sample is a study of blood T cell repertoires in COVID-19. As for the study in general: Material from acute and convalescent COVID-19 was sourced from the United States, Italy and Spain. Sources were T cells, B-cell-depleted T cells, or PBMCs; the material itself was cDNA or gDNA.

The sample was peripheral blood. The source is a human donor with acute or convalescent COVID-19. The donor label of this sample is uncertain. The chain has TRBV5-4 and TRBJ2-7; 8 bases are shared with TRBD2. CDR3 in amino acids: CASRAAGVSYEQYF. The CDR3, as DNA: TGTGCCAGCAGGGCAGCGGGAGTTTCCTACGAGCAGTACTTC.